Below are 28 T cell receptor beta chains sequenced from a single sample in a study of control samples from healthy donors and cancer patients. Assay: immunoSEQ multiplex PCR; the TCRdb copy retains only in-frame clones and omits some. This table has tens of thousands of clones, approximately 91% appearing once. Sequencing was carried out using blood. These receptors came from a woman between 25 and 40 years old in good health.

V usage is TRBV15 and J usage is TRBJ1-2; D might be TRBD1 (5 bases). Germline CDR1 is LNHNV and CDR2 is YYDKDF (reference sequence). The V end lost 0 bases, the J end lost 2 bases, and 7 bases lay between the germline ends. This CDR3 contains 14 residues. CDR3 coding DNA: TGTGCCACCAGCAGAGATCAGGGAAACTATGGCTACACCTTC. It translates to CATSRDQGNYGYTF.

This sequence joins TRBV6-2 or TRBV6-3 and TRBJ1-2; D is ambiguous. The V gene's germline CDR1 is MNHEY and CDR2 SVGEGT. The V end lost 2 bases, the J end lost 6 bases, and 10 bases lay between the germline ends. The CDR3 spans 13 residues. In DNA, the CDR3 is TGTGCCAGCAGTTACCTCGTCAACAATGGCTACACCTTC. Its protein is CASSYLVNNGYTF.

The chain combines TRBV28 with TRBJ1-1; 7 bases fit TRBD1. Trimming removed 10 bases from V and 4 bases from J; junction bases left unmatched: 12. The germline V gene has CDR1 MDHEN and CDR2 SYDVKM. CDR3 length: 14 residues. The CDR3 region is CATRQGGLSTEAFF. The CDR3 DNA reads TGTGCCACCCGACAGGGTGGGTTGAGCACTGAAGCTTTCTTT.

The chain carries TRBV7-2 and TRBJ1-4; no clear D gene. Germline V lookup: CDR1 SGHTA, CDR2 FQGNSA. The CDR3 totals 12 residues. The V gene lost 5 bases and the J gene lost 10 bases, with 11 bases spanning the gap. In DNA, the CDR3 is TGTGCCAGCAGCCACGACCTAGGAAAACTGTTTTTT. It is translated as CASSHDLGKLFF.

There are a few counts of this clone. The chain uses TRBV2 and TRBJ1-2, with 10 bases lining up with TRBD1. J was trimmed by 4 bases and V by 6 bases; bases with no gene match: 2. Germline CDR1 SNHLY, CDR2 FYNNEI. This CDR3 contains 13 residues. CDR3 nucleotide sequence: TGTGCCAGCAGGACAGGGGGCGGCTATGGCTACACCTTC. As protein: CASRTGGGYGYTF. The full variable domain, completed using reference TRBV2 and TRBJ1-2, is EPEVTQTPSHQVTQMGQEVILRCVPISNHLYFYWYRQILGQKVEFLVSFYNNEISEKSEIFDDQFSVERPDGSNFTLKIRSTKLEDSAMYFCASRTGGGYGYTFGSGTRLTVV.

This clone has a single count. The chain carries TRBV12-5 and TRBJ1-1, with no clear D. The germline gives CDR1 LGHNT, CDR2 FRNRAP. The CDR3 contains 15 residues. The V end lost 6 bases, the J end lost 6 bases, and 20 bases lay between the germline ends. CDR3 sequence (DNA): TGTGCTAGTGGACGAGGGAGAGCTGTCGGCGCTGAAGCTTTCTTT. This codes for CASGRGRAVGAEAFF.

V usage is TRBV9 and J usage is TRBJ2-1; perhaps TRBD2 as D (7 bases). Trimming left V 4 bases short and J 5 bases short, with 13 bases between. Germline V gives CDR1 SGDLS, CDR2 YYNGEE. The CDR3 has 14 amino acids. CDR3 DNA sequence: TGTGCCAGCAGCCTTGCGGGGGCAAACAATGAGCAGTTCTTC. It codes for CASSLAGANNEQFF.

Here the CDR3 DNA reads TGTGCCAGTAATAGCCCCACTGGGATGAACACTGAAGCTTTCTTT. The encoded protein is CASNSPTGMNTEAFF. The rearrangement joins TRBV19 to TRBJ1-1; D uncertain. CDR1 and CDR2 (germline): LNHDA, SQIVND (reference sequence). V was cut by 7 bases and J by 0 bases, with 15 bases left in between. The CDR3 is 15 amino acids.

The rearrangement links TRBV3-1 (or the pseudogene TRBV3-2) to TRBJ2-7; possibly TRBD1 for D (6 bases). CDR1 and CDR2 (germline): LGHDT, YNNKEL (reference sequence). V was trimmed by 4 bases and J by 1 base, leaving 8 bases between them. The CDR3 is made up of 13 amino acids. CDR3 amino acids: CASSLQGSYEQYF. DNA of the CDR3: TGTGCCAGCAGCCTACAGGGATCCTACGAGCAGTACTTC.

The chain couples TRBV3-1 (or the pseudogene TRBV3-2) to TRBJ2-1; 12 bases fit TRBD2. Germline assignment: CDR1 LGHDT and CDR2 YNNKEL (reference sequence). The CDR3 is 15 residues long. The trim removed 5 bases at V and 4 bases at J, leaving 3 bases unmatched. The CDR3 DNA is TGTGCCAGCAGCTCGCTAGCGGGGGGGTACAATGAGCAGTTCTTC. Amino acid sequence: CASSSLAGGYNEQFF.

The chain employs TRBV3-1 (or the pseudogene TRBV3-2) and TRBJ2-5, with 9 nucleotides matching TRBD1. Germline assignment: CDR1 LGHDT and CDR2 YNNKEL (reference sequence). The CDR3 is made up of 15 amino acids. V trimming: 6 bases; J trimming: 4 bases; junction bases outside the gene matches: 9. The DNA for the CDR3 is TGTGCCAGCAGACCTGACAGGGGGGGTACAGAGACCCAGTACTTC. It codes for CASRPDRGGTETQYF.

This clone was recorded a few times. The chain's CDR3 is CASSPTGYSNQPQHF. CDR3 nucleotide sequence: TGTGCCAGCAGTCCAACAGGGTATAGCAATCAGCCCCAGCATTTT. The V gene is TRBV6-5, the J gene TRBJ1-5, with a possible D match to TRBD1 (6 bases). V lost 5 bases to trimming and J lost 0 bases, with 11 bases between them. The CDR3 contains 15 residues. Germline V lookup: CDR1 MNHEY, CDR2 SVGAGI.

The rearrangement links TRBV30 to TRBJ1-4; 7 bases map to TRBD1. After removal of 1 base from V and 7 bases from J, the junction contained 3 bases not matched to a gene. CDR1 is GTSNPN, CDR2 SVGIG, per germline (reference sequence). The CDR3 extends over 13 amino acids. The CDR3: CAWSGQGGEKLFF. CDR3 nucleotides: TGTGCCTGGAGTGGACAGGGAGGTGAAAAACTGTTTTTT.

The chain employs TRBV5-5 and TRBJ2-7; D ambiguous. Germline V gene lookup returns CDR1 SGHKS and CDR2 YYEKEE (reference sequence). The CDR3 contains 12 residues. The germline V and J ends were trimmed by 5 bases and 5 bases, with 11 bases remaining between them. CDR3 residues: CASSRYGHEQYF. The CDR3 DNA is TGTGCCAGCAGTCGGTACGGCCACGAGCAGTACTTC.

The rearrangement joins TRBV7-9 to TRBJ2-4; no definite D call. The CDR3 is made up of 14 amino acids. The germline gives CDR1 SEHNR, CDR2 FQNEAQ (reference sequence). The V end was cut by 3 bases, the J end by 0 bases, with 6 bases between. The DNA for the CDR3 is TGTGCCAGCAGCTTTGGGGAAGCCAAAAACATTCAGTACTTC. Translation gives CASSFGEAKNIQYF.

In DNA, the CDR3 is TGTGCCACCAGCAGAGATGTGACAGTCCCAACTAATGAAAAACTGTTTTTT. This gives the protein CATSRDVTVPTNEKLFF. The chain combines TRBV15 with TRBJ1-4, with a possible D match to TRBD1 (5 bases). CDR1 is LNHNV, CDR2 YYDKDF, per germline (reference sequence). The CDR3 contains 17 residues. Deletions cut 0 bases from V and 0 bases from J, with 11 bases between.

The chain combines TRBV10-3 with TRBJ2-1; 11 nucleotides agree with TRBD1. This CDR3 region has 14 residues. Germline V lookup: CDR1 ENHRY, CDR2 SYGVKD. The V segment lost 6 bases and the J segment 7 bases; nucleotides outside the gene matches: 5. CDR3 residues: CAIRGQGEGNEQFF. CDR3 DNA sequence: TGTGCCATCAGGGGACAGGGGGAAGGTAATGAGCAGTTCTTC.

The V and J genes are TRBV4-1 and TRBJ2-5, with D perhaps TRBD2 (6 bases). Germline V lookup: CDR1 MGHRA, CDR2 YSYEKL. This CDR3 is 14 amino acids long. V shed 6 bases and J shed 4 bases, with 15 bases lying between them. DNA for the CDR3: TGCGCCAGCAGAAGAATGGCGGGGCTAGAGACCCAGTACTTC. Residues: CASRRMAGLETQYF.

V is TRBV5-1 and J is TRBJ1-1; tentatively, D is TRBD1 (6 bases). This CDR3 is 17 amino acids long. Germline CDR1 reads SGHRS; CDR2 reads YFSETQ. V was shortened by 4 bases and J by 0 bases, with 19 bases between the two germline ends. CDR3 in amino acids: CASSLGMTGDMNTEAFF. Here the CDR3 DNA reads TGCGCCAGCAGCCTGGGCATGACAGGAGACATGAACACTGAAGCTTTCTTT.

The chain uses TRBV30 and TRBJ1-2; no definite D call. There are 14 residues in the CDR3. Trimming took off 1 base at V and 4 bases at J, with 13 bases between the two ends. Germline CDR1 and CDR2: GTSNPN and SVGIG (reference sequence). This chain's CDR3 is CAWSDNSFSYGYTF. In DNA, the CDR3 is TGTGCCTGGAGTGATAACAGTTTCAGCTATGGCTACACCTTC.

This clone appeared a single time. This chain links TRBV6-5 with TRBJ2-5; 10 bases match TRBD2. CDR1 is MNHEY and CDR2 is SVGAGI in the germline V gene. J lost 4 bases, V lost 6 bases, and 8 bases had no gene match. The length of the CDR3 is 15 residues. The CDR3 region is CASRPSGSRRETQYF. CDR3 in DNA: TGTGCCAGCAGGCCTAGCGGGAGTAGGCGAGAGACCCAGTACTTC.

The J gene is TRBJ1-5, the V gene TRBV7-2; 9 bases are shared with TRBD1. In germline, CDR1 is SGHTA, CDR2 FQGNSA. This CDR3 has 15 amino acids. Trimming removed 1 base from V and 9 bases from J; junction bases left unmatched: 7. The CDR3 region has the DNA TGTGCCAGCAGCTTAGGGGACAGGGCTATCGCGCCCCAGCATTTT. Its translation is CASSLGDRAIAPQHF.

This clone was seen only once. The CDR3 DNA follows: TGCGCCAGCAGTGGCTTTAGCGGGAACACAGATACGCAGTATTTT. Protein sequence: CASSGFSGNTDTQYF. This chain connects TRBV5-1 to TRBJ2-3; 8 bases map to TRBD2. V dropped 5 bases and J dropped 2; count of bases not matched to a gene: 7. There are 15 residues in the CDR3. CDR1 is SGHRS, CDR2 YFSETQ, per germline.

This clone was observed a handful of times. CDR3 loop: CASSEALQGGIYGYTF. The CDR3 nucleotides are TGTGCCAGCAGTGAAGCGCTACAGGGGGGGATTTATGGCTACACCTTC. The rearrangement joins TRBV2 to TRBJ1-2, with TRBD1 identical over 8 bases. This CDR3 comprises 16 residues. The V gene's germline CDR1 is SNHLY and CDR2 FYNNEI. V dropped 0 bases and J dropped 5; count of bases not matched to a gene: 8.

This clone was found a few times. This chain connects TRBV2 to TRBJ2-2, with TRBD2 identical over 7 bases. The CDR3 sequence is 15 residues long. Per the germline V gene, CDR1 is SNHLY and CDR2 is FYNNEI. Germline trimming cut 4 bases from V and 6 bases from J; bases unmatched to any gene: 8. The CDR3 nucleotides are TGTGCCAGCAGTGGGGGGGAGGGTGCGCCCGGGGAGCTGTTTTTT. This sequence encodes CASSGGEGAPGELFF.

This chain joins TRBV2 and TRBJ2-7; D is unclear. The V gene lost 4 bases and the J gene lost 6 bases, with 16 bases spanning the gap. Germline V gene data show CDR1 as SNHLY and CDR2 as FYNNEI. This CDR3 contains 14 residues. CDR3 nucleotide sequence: TGTGCCAGCAGTGGTGGCAGGACGATCCTCGAGCAGTACTTC. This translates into CASSGGRTILEQYF.

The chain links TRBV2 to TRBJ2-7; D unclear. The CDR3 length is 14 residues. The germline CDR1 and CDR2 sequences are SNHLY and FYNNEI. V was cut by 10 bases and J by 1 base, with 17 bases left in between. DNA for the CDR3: TGTGCCATCAAGGCAGGCACCCATTCCTACGAGCAGTACTTC. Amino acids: CAIKAGTHSYEQYF.

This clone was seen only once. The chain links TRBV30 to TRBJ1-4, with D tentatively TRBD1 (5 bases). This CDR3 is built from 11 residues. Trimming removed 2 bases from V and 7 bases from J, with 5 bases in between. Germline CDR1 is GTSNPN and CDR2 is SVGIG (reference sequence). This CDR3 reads CAWSRGEKLFF. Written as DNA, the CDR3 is TGTGCCTGGAGTAGGGGTGAAAAACTGTTTTTT.